This TCR beta chain comes out of a study of T cell repertoires and HLA-DP antigens. Study summary: Donor ages ranged from 18-to-29 to 60-to-69; two men, one woman.

As regards this clone: What it binds is not known.

Clones were read by immunoSEQ multiplex PCR, and TCRdb kept only the in-frame ones, dropping some. The sample shows 75,000 to 90,000 clones, approximately 89% of them seen only once. General study findings and limits: A non-physiological HeLa system presented antigen to total CD4+ responders. Naive and memory CD4+ cells were analysed together, not apart. Sorted CD137+ clonality was about 0.41 for both alloantigens, versus approximately 0.04 pre-culture.

CDR1 is GTSNPN and CDR2 is SVGIG in the germline V gene (reference sequence). The length of the CDR3 is 14 residues. The V end lost 0 bases, the J end lost 0 bases, and 5 bases lay between the germline ends. Sequenced input: CD4+ T cells from PBMCs. The chain joins TRBV30 to TRBJ2-2; D is undetermined. This clonotype originated in a man in his fifties in good health and CMV-seronegative. The CDR3 coding sequence is TGTGCCTGGAGTGTAGGGACGAACACCGGGGAGCTGTTTTTT. The encoded protein is CAWSVGTNTGELFF.